These 18 T cell receptor beta chains were sequenced from one sample in a study of control samples from healthy donors and cancer patients. Method: immunoSEQ multiplex PCR; TCRdb's copy keeps in-frame clones and lacks some. The sample lists over 150,000 clones; about 94% were seen once. Sequencing input: PBMCs. These receptors originate from a man aged 55 to 70 with colorectal cancer.

The genes are TRBV20-1 and TRBJ2-7, with TRBD2 as a possible D gene (6 bases). CDR3 length: 11 residues. V shed 6 bases and J shed 3 bases, with 9 bases lying between them. Germline lookup yields CDR1 DFQATT and CDR2 SNEGSKA (reference sequence). This CDR3 is CSAEGLYEQYF. The CDR3 coding sequence is TGCAGTGCAGAGGGACTCTACGAGCAGTACTTC.

The V call is TRBV27, the J call TRBJ2-7; TRBD1 matches at 8 bases. The germline V gene encodes CDR1 MNHEY and CDR2 SMNVEV (reference sequence). The CDR3 contains 14 residues. With 5 bases clipped from V and 4 bases from J, the junction kept 7 bases outside the gene matches. CDR3 protein: CASSPQGARYEQYF. CDR3 sequence (DNA): TGTGCCAGCAGTCCTCAGGGGGCGAGGTACGAGCAGTACTTC.

The chain carries TRBV5-5 and TRBJ2-7; D is unclear. Looked up from germline, CDR1 is SGHKS and CDR2 is YYEKEE (reference sequence). V was trimmed by 1 base and J by 0 bases, leaving 11 bases between them. The CDR3 extends over 15 amino acids. The CDR3 nucleotides are TGTGCCAGCAGCTTGTCCGGAGCTAGCTCCTACGAGCAGTACTTC. Translation: CASSLSGASSYEQYF.

This clone was recorded only once. The gene calls are TRBV5-1 and TRBJ2-7; D may be TRBD1 or TRBD2 (6 bases each). Germline V gene data show CDR1 as SGHRS and CDR2 as YFSETQ. This CDR3 contains 14 residues. The ends were cut back, 3 bases at V and 5 bases at J, with 15 bases in the middle. This CDR3 is CASSSLGGTHEQYF. CDR3 in DNA: TGCGCCAGCAGCTCCCTAGGGGGGACCCACGAGCAGTACTTC. The full variable domain, with the rest looked up from reference TRBV5-1 and TRBJ2-7, is KAGVTQTPRYLIKTRGQQVTLSCSPISGHRSVSWYQQTPGQGLQFLFEYFSETQRNKGNFPGRFSGRQFSNSRSEMNVSTLELGDSALYLCASSSLGGTHEQYFGPGTRLTVT.

The chain employs TRBV4-3 and TRBJ1-6, with a weak D call TRBD1 (5 bases). CDR1 and CDR2 (germline): LGHNA, YSLEER. V was cut by 3 bases and J by 6 bases, with 15 bases left in between. The CDR3 has 16 residues. This CDR3 is CASSQTDSSSNSPLHF. The CDR3, as DNA: TGCGCCAGCAGCCAGACTGACAGCAGCAGTAATTCACCCCTCCACTTT.

The chain employs TRBV27 and TRBJ2-2, with a tentative D call TRBD1 (7 bases). The CDR3 runs 14 residues. CDR1 MNHEY and CDR2 SMNVEV come from the germline V gene (reference sequence). V was cut by 7 bases and J by 5 bases, with 14 bases left in between. The CDR3 here is CASNPQGGTGELFF. CDR3 nucleotides: TGTGCCAGCAATCCCCAGGGGGGTACCGGGGAGCTGTTTTTT.

The V call is TRBV6-5, the J call TRBJ2-3; 11 bases align to TRBD1. V trimming: 4 bases; J trimming: 0 bases; junction bases outside the gene matches: 3. The CDR3 length is 16 residues. The V gene's germline CDR1 is MNHEY and CDR2 SVGAGI. CDR3 loop: CASSLWTGGSTDTQYF. The CDR3 DNA is TGTGCCAGCAGTTTATGGACAGGGGGCAGCACAGATACGCAGTATTTT.

The sample holds one count of this clone. The V call is TRBV19, the J call TRBJ1-4; the match to TRBD1 covers 7 bases. V lost 5 bases and J lost 5; bases outside the gene matches: 5. CDR3 length equals 14 residues. CDR1 and CDR2 from the germline V gene are LNHDA and SQIVND (reference sequence). The CDR3 DNA reads as TGTGCCAGTAGTGAATCGACAGGGAATGAAAAACTGTTTTTT. Translating it yields CASSESTGNEKLFF.

CDR3 region: CASSKELAGGWEQFF. CDR3 sequence (DNA): TGTGCCAGCAGTAAGGAACTAGCGGGGGGCTGGGAGCAGTTCTTC. V and J are TRBV6-5 and TRBJ2-1; 12 positions match TRBD2. Per germline, CDR1 MNHEY and CDR2 SVGAGI. The CDR3 is 15 residues long. With V trimmed by 5 bases and J by 10 bases, 9 bases remained unmatched.

The V call is TRBV2, the J call TRBJ1-1, with 9 nucleotides matching TRBD1. Germline V gene data show CDR1 as SNHLY and CDR2 as FYNNEI. CDR3 length: 13 residues. J gave up 5 bases and V 6 bases, and 4 bases lay outside the gene matches. Here the CDR3 reads CASSSQGATEAFF. The CDR3 region has the DNA TGTGCCAGCAGCTCACAGGGGGCTACTGAAGCTTTCTTT.

J is TRBJ1-1 and V is TRBV28, with D possibly TRBD1 on 5 matching bases. Germline loops: CDR1 MDHEN, CDR2 SYDVKM. The germline V and J ends were trimmed by 5 bases and 0 bases, with 10 bases remaining between them. There are 14 residues in the CDR3. In nucleotides, the CDR3 is TGTGCCAGCAGTAGGGAGGGGATGAACACTGAAGCTTTCTTT. Translated: CASSREGMNTEAFF.

The chain employs TRBV6-1 and TRBJ1-4; the match to TRBD1 covers 7 bases. After removal of 0 bases from V and 8 bases from J, the junction contained 6 bases not matched to a gene. CDR3 size: 15 residues. From germline, CDR1 is MNHNS and CDR2 SASEGT. This chain's CDR3 is CASSEARGRGEKLFF. The CDR3 bases are TGTGCCAGCAGTGAAGCGAGGGGGCGCGGAGAAAAACTGTTTTTT.

Notes on this clone: The identical CDR3 is also encoded by other nucleotide sequences in the sample. The J gene is TRBJ2-5, the V gene TRBV20-1; no definite D call. This CDR3 is 10 amino acids long. V was clipped by 1 base and J by 4 bases, with 1 base between them. Germline CDR1 is DFQATT and CDR2 is SNEGSKA (reference sequence). CDR3: CSARGETQYF. CDR3 sequence (DNA): TGCAGTGCTAGAGGAGAGACCCAGTACTTC.

The rearrangement links TRBV7-9 to TRBJ2-3; 10 bases align to TRBD2. The CDR3 is 15 residues long. The V gene's germline CDR1 is SEHNR and CDR2 FQNEAQ (reference sequence). V shed 7 bases, J shed 4 bases, and the junction held 8 bases outside the gene matches. The CDR3 DNA reads as TGTGCCAGCACCCAGCGGGGGGGTGTCTCAGATACGCAGTATTTT. It translates to CASTQRGGVSDTQYF.

This clone was recorded once. The V call is TRBV9, the J call TRBJ2-5; tentative D call: TRBD2 (5 bases). The CDR3 has 13 amino acids. CDR1 is SGDLS, CDR2 YYNGEE, per germline. Trimming pared 0 bases from V and 4 bases from J, leaving 7 bases between. CDR3: CASSVDEGETQYF. As DNA, the CDR3 is TGTGCCAGCAGCGTAGATGAGGGAGAGACCCAGTACTTC.

In the case of this clone: The same CDR3 can be traced to other DNA sequences in this sample. The V call is TRBV11-2, the J call TRBJ2-5; D gene unclear. The ends were cut back, 1 base at V and 2 bases at J, with 5 bases in the middle. This CDR3 contains 13 residues. CDR1 is SGHAT, CDR2 FQNNGV, per germline. CDR3 in amino acids: CASSLGRQETQYF. The CDR3 DNA reads as TGTGCCAGCAGCTTAGGCCGACAAGAGACCCAGTACTTC.

The DNA of the CDR3 is TGTGCCAGCAGCTACGGGGGAGGGAATTCACCCCTCCACTTT. It is translated as CASSYGGGNSPLHF. The chain joins TRBV14 to TRBJ1-6; a weak D match, TRBD1 (5 bases). The V end was cut by 5 bases, the J end by 7 bases, with 12 bases between. Germline CDR1 SGHDN, CDR2 FVKESK. This CDR3 region has 14 residues. The full variable domain, rest sourced from reference TRBV14 and TRBJ1-6, is EAGVTQFPSHSVIEKGQTVTLRCDPISGHDNLYWYRRVMGKEIKFLLHFVKESKQDESGMPNNRFLAERTGGTYSTLKVQPAELEDSGVYFCASSYGGGNSPLHFGNGTRLTVT.

The rearrangement joins TRBV5-4 to TRBJ1-6; 8 nucleotides align to TRBD1. Trimming removed 5 bases from V and 9 bases from J; junction bases left unmatched: 7. Germline values: CDR1 SGHNT, CDR2 YYREEE (reference sequence). This CDR3 comprises 14 residues. The CDR3 reads CASSPQGAGSPLHF. The CDR3 DNA reads TGTGCCAGCAGTCCCCAGGGGGCGGGTTCACCCCTCCACTTT.